The 3 T cell receptor beta chains below were found in one sample sequenced in a study of T-cell memory formation after mild COVID-19. TCRdb itself ran the 5' RACE reads through MiXCR, one entry per CDR3 protein. The sample has fewer than 400,000 distinct CDR3 sequences; roughly 15% are singletons. The sequenced sample was PBMCs or a T cell subset sorted from them (not recorded which). The receptors were gathered from a man aged 18 to 35 who had mild COVID-19 (a few samples of this study predate the infection). Cell type and time point are not known.

This clonotype was found a few times. One junction end disagrees with the germline gene, perhaps due to a read error. The V gene is TRBV29-1, the J gene TRBJ2-2; D may be TRBD1 (5 bases). Germline values: CDR1 SQVTM, CDR2 ANQGSEA. CDR3 length: 13 residues. The CDR3, as DNA: TGCAGCGTTGACCCAGGGAACGCCGGGGAGCTGTTTTTT. Translating it yields CSVDPGNAGELFF.

This clonotype was picked up many times. The rearrangement joins TRBV5-6 to TRBJ2-5, with TRBD2 matching 13 bases. The CDR3 sequence is 19 residues long. The V and J ends lost 4 bases and 3 bases, in that order; junction bases with no gene match: 15. In germline, CDR1 is SGHDT, CDR2 YYEEEE. The CDR3 loop is CASSGRLAGGTLGEETQYF. For the CDR3, the DNA is TGTGCCAGCAGCGGAAGACTAGCGGGGGGAACCCTTGGGGAAGAGACCCAGTACTTC.

This clonotype was seen only a few times. The gene calls are TRBV7-6 and TRBJ2-3; a possible D gene is TRBD1 (6 bases). The CDR3 contains 13 residues. V lost 5 bases and J lost 2, with 8 bases in between. Germline V gene sequence: CDR1 SGHVS, CDR2 FNYEAQ. CDR3 DNA: TGTGCCAGCAGCCAGGGGACCACAGATACGCAGTATTTT. Translating gives CASSQGTTDTQYF.